These 10 T cell receptor beta chains were sequenced from one sample in a study of low-dose radiotherapy and immunotherapy resistance in tumors. Indicated time point: after trial treatment. Treatment: LDRT plus nivolumab, ipilimumab, low-dose cyclophosphamide and aspirin (RACIN trial). Primers targeting TRAV and TRBV primed first-strand cDNA, covering alpha and beta chains. It was with a constant-region primer and a V-primer adapter that TCRs were amplified over around 20 PCR cycles. One entry per CDR3 protein results from TCRdb running MiXCR on the reads. The table has 30,000 to 40,000 distinct CDR3 sequences, 20% to 25% seen once. The sample in question was PBMCs, obtained after low-dose radiotherapy plus immunotherapy. The source of these receptors is a female donor with ovarian cancer.

This clonotype was seen repeatedly, ten times or more. The chain links TRBV21-1 to TRBJ2-5. TRBV21-1 is annotated as a pseudogene. The length of the CDR3 is 13 residues. The CDR3 DNA reads as TGTGCCAGCAGCGCGCGTGGTAGAGAGACCCAGTACTTC. Translation gives CASSARGRETQYF.

The V and J genes are TRBV9 and TRBJ2-5, with a weak D call TRBD1 (5 bases). CDR1 and CDR2 from the germline V gene are SGDLS and YYNGEE. This CDR3 spans 15 amino acids. V dropped 0 bases and J dropped 0 bases, with 9 bases sitting between them. The CDR3 nucleotides read TGTGCCAGCAGCGTAGGGTCAGGGCACCAAGAGACCCAGTACTTC. This codes for CASSVGSGHQETQYF.

This clonotype was detected only a few times. The J gene is TRBJ1-1, the V gene TRBV28; a possible D gene is TRBD1 (5 bases). V dropped 8 bases and J dropped 0 bases, with 19 bases sitting between them. The germline CDR1 and CDR2 sequences are MDHEN and SYDVKM. This CDR3 contains 16 residues. CDR3 nucleotide sequence: TGTGCCAGCGGAACCAGGGACCGCCACATGAACACTGAAGCTTTCTTT. Protein sequence: CASGTRDRHMNTEAFF.

This clonotype was seen many times. The chain joins TRBV30 to TRBJ1-5; tentative D call: TRBD1 (6 bases). Germline V CDR1 and CDR2: GTSNPN, SVGIG (reference sequence). This CDR3 has 15 residues. V was cut by 2 bases and J by 6 bases, with 17 bases left in between. This CDR3 reads CAWSTWTELGQPQHF. The CDR3, as DNA: TGTGCCTGGAGTACCTGGACAGAATTGGGTCAGCCCCAGCATTTT.

This clonotype was counted ten times or more. The chain uses TRBV29-1 and TRBJ2-1; D is ambiguous. The CDR3 runs 15 residues. V was trimmed by 0 bases and J by 0 bases, leaving 9 bases between them. CDR1 SQVTM and CDR2 ANQGSEA come from the germline V gene. The CDR3 DNA follows: TGCAGCGTTGAAGACGGCCTCCTCTCCTACAATGAGCAGTTCTTC. It translates to CSVEDGLLSYNEQFF.

This clonotype has just a few counts. The rearrangement links TRBV5-6 to TRBJ1-2; D is uncertain. The V gene lost 5 bases and the J gene lost 6 bases, with 8 bases spanning the gap. This CDR3 contains 11 residues. Germline loops: CDR1 SGHDT, CDR2 YYEEEE. CDR3: CASSGSDGYTF. DNA of the CDR3: TGTGCCAGCAGTGGATCTGATGGCTACACCTTC.

This clonotype was recorded at least ten times. The chain has TRBV29-1 and TRBJ1-1, with D perhaps TRBD1 (6 bases). CDR1 is SQVTM and CDR2 is ANQGSEA in the germline V gene. There are 14 residues in the CDR3. The V end lost 6 bases, the J end lost 1 base, and 15 bases lay between the germline ends. The CDR3 DNA sequence: TGCAGCGTACAGGGTCCTGGCTCGAACACTGAAGCTTTCTTT. Translated: CSVQGPGSNTEAFF.

Concerning this clonotype itself: Only one base separates this from a far larger clonotype, so it likely reflects a read error. The gene calls are TRBV26 and TRBJ2-7; the DNA was not used to check the table's D call, TRBD2. TRBV26 is labeled a pseudogene. The CDR3 totals 14 residues. The chain's CDR3 is CASSLSGNYNEQYF. In DNA form, the CDR3 reads TGTGCCAGCAGTCTTAGCGGGAACTACAATGAGCAGTACTTC.

This clonotype was recorded many times. V gene TRBV7-9 combines with J gene TRBJ2-3, with D perhaps TRBD1 (5 bases). Germline-derived CDR1 and CDR2 are SEHNR and FQNEAQ (reference sequence). V dropped 6 bases and J dropped 3 bases, with 13 bases sitting between them. The CDR3 contains 14 residues. CDR3 sequence: CASRPRVGTDTQYF. The CDR3 coding sequence is TGTGCCAGCAGACCCAGGGTAGGAACAGATACGCAGTATTTT. Based on the CDR3 plus reference TRBV7-9 and TRBJ2-3, the full variable domain is DTGVSQNPRHKITKRGQNVTFRCDPISEHNRLYWYRQTLGQGPEFLTYFQNEAQLEKSRLLSDRFSAERPKGSFSTLEIQRTEQGDSAMYLCASRPRVGTDTQYFGPGTRLTVL.

This clonotype was observed a handful of times. A far larger clone is one nucleotide away, so this likely arose from a read error. The chain carries TRBV18 and TRBJ2-1; perhaps TRBD1 as D (5 bases). Trimming stripped 0 bases from V and 12 bases from J, with 12 bases between. CDR1 is KGHSH, CDR2 LQKENI, per germline. This CDR3 comprises 13 residues. The chain's CDR3 is CASSPPSTVAQFF. Here the CDR3 DNA reads TGTGCCAGCTCACCACCGTCGACAGTGGCGCAGTTCTTC.